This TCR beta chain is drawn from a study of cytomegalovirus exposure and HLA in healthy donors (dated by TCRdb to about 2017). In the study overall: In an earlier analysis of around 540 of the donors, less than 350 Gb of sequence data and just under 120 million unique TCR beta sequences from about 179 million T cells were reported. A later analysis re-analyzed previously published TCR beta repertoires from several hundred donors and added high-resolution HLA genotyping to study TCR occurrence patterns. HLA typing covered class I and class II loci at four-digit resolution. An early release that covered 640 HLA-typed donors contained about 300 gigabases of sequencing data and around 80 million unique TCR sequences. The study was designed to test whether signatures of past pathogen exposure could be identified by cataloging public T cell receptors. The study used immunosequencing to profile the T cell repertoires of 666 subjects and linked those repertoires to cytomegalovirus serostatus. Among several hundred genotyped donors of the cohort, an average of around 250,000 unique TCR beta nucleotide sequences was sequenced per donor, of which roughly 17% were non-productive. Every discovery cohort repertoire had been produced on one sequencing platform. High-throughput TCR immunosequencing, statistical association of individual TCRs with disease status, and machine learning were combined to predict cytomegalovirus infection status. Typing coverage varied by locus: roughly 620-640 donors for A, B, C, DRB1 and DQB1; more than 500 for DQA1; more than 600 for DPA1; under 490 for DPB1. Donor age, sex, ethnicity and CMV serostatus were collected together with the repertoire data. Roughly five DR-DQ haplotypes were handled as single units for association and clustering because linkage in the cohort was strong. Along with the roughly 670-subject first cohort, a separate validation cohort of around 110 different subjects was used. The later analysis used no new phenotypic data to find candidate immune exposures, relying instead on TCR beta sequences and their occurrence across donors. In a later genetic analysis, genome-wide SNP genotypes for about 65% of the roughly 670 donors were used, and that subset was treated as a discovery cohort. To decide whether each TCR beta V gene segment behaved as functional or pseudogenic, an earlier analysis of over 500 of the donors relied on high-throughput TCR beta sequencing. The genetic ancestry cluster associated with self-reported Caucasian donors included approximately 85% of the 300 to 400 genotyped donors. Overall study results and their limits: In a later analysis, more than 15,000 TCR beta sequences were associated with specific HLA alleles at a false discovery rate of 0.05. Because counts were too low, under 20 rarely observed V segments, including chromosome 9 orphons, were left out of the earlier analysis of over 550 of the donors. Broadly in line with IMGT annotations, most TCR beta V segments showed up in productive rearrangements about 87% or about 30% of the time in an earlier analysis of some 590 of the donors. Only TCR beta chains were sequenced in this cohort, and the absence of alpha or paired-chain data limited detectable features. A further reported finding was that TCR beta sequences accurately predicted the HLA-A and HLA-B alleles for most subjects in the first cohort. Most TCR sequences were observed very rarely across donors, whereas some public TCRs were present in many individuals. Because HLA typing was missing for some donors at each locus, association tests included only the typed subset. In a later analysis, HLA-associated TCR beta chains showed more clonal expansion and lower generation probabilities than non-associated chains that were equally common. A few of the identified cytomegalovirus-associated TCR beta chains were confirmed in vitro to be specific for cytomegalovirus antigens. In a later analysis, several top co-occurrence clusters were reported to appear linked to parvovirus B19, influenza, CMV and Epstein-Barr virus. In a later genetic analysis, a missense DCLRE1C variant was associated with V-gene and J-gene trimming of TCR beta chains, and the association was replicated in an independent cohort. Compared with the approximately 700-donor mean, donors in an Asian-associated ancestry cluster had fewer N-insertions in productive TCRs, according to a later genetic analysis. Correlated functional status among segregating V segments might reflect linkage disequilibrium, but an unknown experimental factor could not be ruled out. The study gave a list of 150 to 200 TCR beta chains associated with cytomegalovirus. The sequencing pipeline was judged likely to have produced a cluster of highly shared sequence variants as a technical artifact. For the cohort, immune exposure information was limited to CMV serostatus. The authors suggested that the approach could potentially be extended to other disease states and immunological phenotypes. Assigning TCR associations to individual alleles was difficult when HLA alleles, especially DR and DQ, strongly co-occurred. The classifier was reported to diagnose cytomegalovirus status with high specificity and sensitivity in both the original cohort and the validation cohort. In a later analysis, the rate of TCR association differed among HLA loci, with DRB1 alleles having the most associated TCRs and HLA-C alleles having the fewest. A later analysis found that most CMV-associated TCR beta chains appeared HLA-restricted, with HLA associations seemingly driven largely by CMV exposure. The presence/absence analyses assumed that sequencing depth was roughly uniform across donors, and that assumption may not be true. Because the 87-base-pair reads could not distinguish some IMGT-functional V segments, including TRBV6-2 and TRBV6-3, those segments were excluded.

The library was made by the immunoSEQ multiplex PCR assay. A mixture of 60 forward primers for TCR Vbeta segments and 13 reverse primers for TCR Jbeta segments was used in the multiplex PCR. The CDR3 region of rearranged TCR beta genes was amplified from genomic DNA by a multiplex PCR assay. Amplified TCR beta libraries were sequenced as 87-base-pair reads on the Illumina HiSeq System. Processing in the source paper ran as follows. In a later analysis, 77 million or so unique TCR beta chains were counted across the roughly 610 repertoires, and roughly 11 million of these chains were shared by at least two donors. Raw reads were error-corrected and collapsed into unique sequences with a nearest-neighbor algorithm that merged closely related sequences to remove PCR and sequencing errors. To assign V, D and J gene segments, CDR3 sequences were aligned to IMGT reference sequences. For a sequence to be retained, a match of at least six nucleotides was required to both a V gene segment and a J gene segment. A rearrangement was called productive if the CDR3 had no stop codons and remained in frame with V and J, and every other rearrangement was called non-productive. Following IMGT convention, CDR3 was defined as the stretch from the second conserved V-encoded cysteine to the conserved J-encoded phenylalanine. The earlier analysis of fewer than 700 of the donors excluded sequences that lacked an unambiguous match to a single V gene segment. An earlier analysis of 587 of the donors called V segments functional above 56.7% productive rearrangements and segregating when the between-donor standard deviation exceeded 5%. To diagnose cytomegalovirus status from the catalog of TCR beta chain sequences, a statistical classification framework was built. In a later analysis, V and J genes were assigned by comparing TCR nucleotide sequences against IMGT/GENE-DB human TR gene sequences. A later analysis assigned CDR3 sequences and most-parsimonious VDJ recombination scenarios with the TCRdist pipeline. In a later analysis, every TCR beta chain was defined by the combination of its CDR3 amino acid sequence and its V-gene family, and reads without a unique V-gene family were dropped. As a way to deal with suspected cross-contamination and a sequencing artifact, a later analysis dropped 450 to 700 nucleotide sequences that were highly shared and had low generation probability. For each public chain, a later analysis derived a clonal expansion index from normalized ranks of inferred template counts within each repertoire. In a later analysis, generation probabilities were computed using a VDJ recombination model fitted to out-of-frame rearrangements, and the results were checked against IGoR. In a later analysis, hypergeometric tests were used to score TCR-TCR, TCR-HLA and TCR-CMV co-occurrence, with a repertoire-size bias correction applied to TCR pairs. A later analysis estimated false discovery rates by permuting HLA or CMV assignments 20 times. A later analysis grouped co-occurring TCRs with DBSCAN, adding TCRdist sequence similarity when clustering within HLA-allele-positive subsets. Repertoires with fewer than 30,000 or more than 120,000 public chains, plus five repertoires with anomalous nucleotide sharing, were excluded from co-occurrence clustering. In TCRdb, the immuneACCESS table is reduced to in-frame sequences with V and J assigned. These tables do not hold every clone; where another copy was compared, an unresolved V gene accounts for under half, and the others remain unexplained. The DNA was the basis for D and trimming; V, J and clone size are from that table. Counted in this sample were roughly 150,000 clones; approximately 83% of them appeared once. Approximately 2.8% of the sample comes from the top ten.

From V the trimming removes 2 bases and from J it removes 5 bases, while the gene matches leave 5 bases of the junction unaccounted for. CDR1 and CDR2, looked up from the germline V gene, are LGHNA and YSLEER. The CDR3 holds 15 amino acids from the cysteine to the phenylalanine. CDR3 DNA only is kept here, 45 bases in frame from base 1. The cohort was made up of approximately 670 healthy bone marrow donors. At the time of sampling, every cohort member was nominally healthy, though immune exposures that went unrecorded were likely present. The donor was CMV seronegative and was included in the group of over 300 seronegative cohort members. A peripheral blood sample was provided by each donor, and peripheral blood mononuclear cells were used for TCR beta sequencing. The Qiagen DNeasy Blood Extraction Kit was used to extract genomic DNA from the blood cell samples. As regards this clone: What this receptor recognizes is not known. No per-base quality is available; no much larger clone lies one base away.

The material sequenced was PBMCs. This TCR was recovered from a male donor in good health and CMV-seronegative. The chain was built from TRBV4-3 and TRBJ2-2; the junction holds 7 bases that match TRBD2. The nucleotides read TGCGCCAGCAGCCAATCAGGGAGGGGAACCGGGGAGCTGTTTTTT. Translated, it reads CASSQSGRGTGELFF.